The 15 T cell receptor beta chains presented below share a single source sample, sequenced in a study of blood T cell repertoires in COVID-19. Using immunoSEQ multiplex PCR, the repertoire was profiled, and TCRdb retains in-frame clones only, with some absent. The sample records roughly 140,000 clones, more than 75% being singletons. The sequenced sample consisted of peripheral blood. These receptors came from a woman aged 45-59 years with acute or convalescent COVID-19.

J is TRBJ1-1 and V is TRBV28; 7 bases fit TRBD1. Germline V lookup: CDR1 MDHEN, CDR2 SYDVKM. Trimming at V came to 6 bases and at J to 5 bases, leaving 12 bases not matched to a gene. The CDR3 covers 15 residues. CDR3 sequence: CASSEGGNFGTEAFF. CDR3 nucleotide sequence: TGTGCCAGCAGCGAAGGGGGCAATTTCGGGACTGAAGCTTTCTTT.

The chain recombines TRBV5-1 with TRBJ1-1; D unresolved. The CDR3 spans 13 residues. Germline V gene sequence: CDR1 SGHRS, CDR2 YFSETQ. V was cut by 1 base and J by 6 bases, with 10 bases left in between. The CDR3 loop reads CASSLSGVSEAFF. CDR3 DNA sequence: TGCGCCAGCAGCTTGTCCGGGGTGTCTGAAGCTTTCTTT.

CDR3 residues: CASSEGLAHTGELFF. CDR3 sequence (DNA): TGTGCCAGCAGTGAGGGACTAGCTCACACCGGGGAGCTGTTTTTT. V usage is TRBV2 and J usage is TRBJ2-2, with 9 bases identical to TRBD2. This CDR3 is built from 15 residues. The germline V gene encodes CDR1 SNHLY and CDR2 FYNNEI. V dropped 3 bases and J dropped 3; count of bases not matched to a gene: 2.

A word on this clone: Other nucleotide sequences from this sample produce the same CDR3. The chain has TRBV18 and TRBJ1-2; D call uncertain. The V gene lost 1 base and the J gene lost 6 bases, with 6 bases spanning the gap. The CDR3 is 12 amino acids. CDR1 and CDR2 from the germline V gene are KGHSH and LQKENI. The CDR3 region is CASSPQTDGYTF. CDR3 DNA: TGTGCCAGCTCACCACAAACGGATGGCTACACCTTC.

The chain's CDR3 is CASSSLGQGVDQPQHF. As DNA, the CDR3 is TGTGCCAGCAGCTCCCTCGGACAGGGTGTAGATCAGCCCCAGCATTTT. The V gene is TRBV27, the J gene TRBJ1-5, with 8 bases lining up with TRBD1. This CDR3 comprises 16 residues. The J segment lost 5 bases and the V segment lost 6 bases, leaving 12 bases of the junction unmatched. CDR1 and CDR2 from the germline V gene are MNHEY and SMNVEV (reference sequence).

The chain carries TRBV21-1 and TRBJ1-6; TRBD1 is the table's D call and was not checked against the DNA. TRBV21-1 is given as a pseudogene. This CDR3 is built from 20 residues. The DNA of the CDR3 is TGTGCCAGCAGCAAAAAAGTGGTGGGGTGGGACAAATCCTATAATTCACCCCTCCACTTT. It specifies CASSKKVVGWDKSYNSPLHF.

The V and J genes are TRBV4-3 and TRBJ1-5; 9 bases are a match to TRBD1. The CDR3 has 14 amino acids. The V segment lost 3 bases and the J segment 7 bases; nucleotides outside the gene matches: 4. Germline lookup yields CDR1 LGHNA and CDR2 YSLEER. The CDR3 DNA is TGCGCCAGCAGCCAGGAGGACAGGGGACAGCCCCAGCATTTT. Translating it yields CASSQEDRGQPQHF.

This clone was counted a few times. The V and J genes are TRBV5-6 and TRBJ1-5; TRBD1 agrees at 8 bases. Per germline, CDR1 SGHDT and CDR2 YYEEEE. The CDR3 covers 16 residues. The junction had 8 bases not matched to a gene; V was cut back by 3 bases and J by 3 bases. This CDR3 reads CASSSSGTGFNQPQHF. Here the CDR3 DNA reads TGTGCCAGCAGCTCGAGTGGGACAGGCTTCAATCAGCCCCAGCATTTT.

The rearrangement uses TRBV3-1 (or the pseudogene TRBV3-2) and TRBJ1-1, with D tentatively TRBD1 (5 bases). CDR1 LGHDT and CDR2 YNNKEL come from the germline V gene (reference sequence). Trimming stripped 0 bases from V and 1 base from J, with 9 bases between. The CDR3 runs to 15 residues. CDR3 region: CASSQEYGANTEAFF. In DNA form, the CDR3 reads TGTGCCAGCAGCCAAGAATATGGGGCGAACACTGAAGCTTTCTTT.

The rearrangement links TRBV12-3 or TRBV12-4 to TRBJ2-7; tentatively, D is TRBD2 (5 bases). The V end lost 3 bases, the J end lost 3 bases, and 9 bases lay between the germline ends. The CDR3 covers 13 residues. The CDR3 DNA reads TGTGCCAGCAGTTTTGGGAGTGACTACGAGCAGTACTTC. Protein product: CASSFGSDYEQYF.

The chain has TRBV12-3 or TRBV12-4 and TRBJ2-1; maybe TRBD1 (5 bases). The V gene lost 5 bases and the J gene lost 9 bases, with 11 bases spanning the gap. The CDR3 is 12 amino acids. DNA for the CDR3: TGTGCCAGCAGTCGCCTAGGGGTTGAGCAGTTCTTC. Translation: CASSRLGVEQFF.

The chain recombines TRBV7-2 with TRBJ1-1, with 9 nucleotides matching TRBD1. J gave up 3 bases and V 4 bases, and 3 bases lay outside the gene matches. Germline V gene data show CDR1 as SGHTA and CDR2 as FQGNSA. The CDR3 sequence is 14 residues long. CDR3 DNA: TGTGCCAGCAGCTGGACAGGGGACGACACTGAAGCTTTCTTT. This gives the protein CASSWTGDDTEAFF.

This clone was detected a few times. The chain is built from TRBV6-7 and TRBJ1-3; D may be TRBD1 (6 bases). TRBV6-7 is placed among ORFs of uncertain function. The CDR3 extends over 14 amino acids. Trimming cost V 4 bases and J 4 bases, with 11 bases left between them. Here the CDR3 reads CASSSRTVGNTIYF. The CDR3 DNA follows: TGTGCCAGCAGTTCCCGGACAGTCGGAAACACCATATATTTT.

This clone showed up just a few times. CDR3 sequence reads: CASRAGTVSYEQYF. CDR3 coding DNA: TGTGCCAGCAGAGCCGGGACAGTGTCCTACGAGCAGTACTTC. This chain links TRBV28 with TRBJ2-7; 7 bases align to TRBD1. The germline gives CDR1 MDHEN, CDR2 SYDVKM. Germline trimming cut 6 bases from V and 1 base from J; bases unmatched to any gene: 6. There are 14 residues in the CDR3. The variable domain in full, with the rest retrieved from reference TRBV28 and TRBJ2-7, is DVKVTQSSRYLVKRTGEKVFLECVQDMDHENMFWYRQDPGLGLRLIYFSYDVKMKEKGDIPEGYSVSREKKERFSLILESASTNQTSMYLCASRAGTVSYEQYFGPGTRLTVT.

The genes are TRBV4-2 and TRBJ1-2; D ambiguous. There are 13 residues in the CDR3. Trimming took 1 base from V and 8 from J, leaving 11 bases between them. Germline CDR1 and CDR2: LGHNA and YNFKEQ. CDR3 protein: CASSQVVGGGYTF. The CDR3 DNA reads as TGTGCCAGCAGCCAAGTGGTGGGAGGGGGCTACACCTTC.